The clone carrying this TCR beta chain was picked up many times. Antigen unknown. The entry originates in a study of T cells after yellow fever vaccination. Overall study: Any fraction with a low cell number was prepared using SMART-Seq v4 Ultra Low Input.

General study findings and limits: Of the clonotypes, a small share occurred in both CD4 and CD8 compartments. The secondary T-cell response peaked on day 5, not day 15, but was weaker.

A single record per CDR3 protein comes from TCRdb applying MiXCR to the 5' RACE reads. The sample carries about 120,000 distinct CDR3 sequences, under 9% recorded once. The origin of this receptor is a man aged 25-45 years who received the YFV17D yellow fever vaccine. The specimen comprised CD8+ T cells sorted from PBMCs, sampled 45 days after the yellow fever booster vaccination.

CDR3 in amino acids: CSVEGTSGSYNEQFF. The DNA for the CDR3 is TGCAGCGTTGAAGGGACCTCGGGCTCCTACAATGAGCAGTTCTTC. J is TRBJ2-1 and V is TRBV29-1; unclear D gene. The CDR3 length is 15 residues. V lost 1 base and J lost 0, with 10 bases in between. From germline, CDR1 is SQVTM and CDR2 ANQGSEA.